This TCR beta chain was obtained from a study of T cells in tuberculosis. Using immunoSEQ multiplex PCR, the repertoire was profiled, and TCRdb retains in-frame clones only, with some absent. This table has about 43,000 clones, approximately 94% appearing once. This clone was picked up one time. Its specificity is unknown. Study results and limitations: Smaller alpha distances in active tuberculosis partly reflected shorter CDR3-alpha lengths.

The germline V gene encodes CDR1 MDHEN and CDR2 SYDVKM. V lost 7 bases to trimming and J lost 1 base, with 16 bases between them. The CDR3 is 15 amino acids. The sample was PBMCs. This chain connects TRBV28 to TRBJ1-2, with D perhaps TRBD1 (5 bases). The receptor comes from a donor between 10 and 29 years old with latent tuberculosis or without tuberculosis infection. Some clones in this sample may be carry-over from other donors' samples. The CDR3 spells CASTPGLKDNYGYTF. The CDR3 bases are TGTGCCAGCACCCCGGGACTGAAGGATAACTATGGCTACACCTTC.